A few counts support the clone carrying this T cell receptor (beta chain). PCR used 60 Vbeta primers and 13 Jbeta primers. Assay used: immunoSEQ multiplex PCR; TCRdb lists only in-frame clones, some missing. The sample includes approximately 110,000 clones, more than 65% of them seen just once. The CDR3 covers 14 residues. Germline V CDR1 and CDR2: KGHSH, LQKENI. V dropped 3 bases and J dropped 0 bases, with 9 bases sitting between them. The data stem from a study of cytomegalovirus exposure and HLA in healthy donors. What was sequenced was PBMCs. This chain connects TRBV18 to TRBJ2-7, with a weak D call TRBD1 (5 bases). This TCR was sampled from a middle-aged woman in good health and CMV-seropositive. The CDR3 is CASSPDRTSYEQYF. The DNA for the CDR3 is TGTGCCAGCTCACCCGACAGAACCTCCTACGAGCAGTACTTC.